Below are 5 T cell receptor beta chains sequenced from a single sample in a study of a mutant IDH1 vaccine in newly diagnosed glioma. The time point was: week 5, during vaccination. Topical imiquimod was applied with each vaccine dose, which held 300 ug of mutant IDH1 20-mer peptide. Data came from immunoSEQ multiplex PCR; TCRdb stores just in-frame clones and leaves some out. The sample has over 35,000 clones, just over 90% seen once. Antigens of these TCRs are unknown. Material: PBMCs, obtained from a glioma patient whose treatment included an IDH1 peptide vaccine. The receptor set was obtained from a man aged 50 to 60 with glioma.

DNA for the CDR3: TGTGCCAGCAGCCAACAGGGGTTTGACACTGAAGCTTTCTTT. Translating it yields CASSQQGFDTEAFF. This chain joins TRBV6-6 and TRBJ1-1, with 7 bases identical to TRBD1. Trimming at V came to 6 bases and at J to 3 bases, leaving 7 bases not matched to a gene. This CDR3 has 14 amino acids. Germline CDR1 MNHNY, CDR2 SVGAGI (reference sequence).

The J gene is TRBJ2-7, the V gene TRBV10-2; TRBD1 matches at 9 bases. The germline V gene encodes CDR1 WSHSY and CDR2 SAAADI. This CDR3 contains 13 residues. V lost 7 bases to trimming and J lost 4 bases; unmatched junction nucleotides: 5. The CDR3 region has the DNA TGCGCCAGCATTCCGGGACAGGGTTACGAGCAGTACTTC. This sequence encodes CASIPGQGYEQYF.

The rearrangement uses TRBV7-9 and TRBJ2-3, with a tentative D call TRBD1 (6 bases). V was trimmed by 6 bases and J by 1 base, leaving 20 bases between them. Germline CDR1 SEHNR, CDR2 FQNEAQ (reference sequence). The CDR3 is 17 amino acids. The CDR3 region is CASSSRVAAGGTDTQYF. CDR3 in DNA: TGTGCCAGCAGTAGTAGAGTCGCGGCAGGGGGCACAGATACGCAGTATTTT. Full variable domain (outside the CDR3, taken from reference TRBV7-9 and TRBJ2-3): DTGVSQNPRHKITKRGQNVTFRCDPISEHNRLYWYRQTLGQGPEFLTYFQNEAQLEKSRLLSDRFSAERPKGSFSTLEIQRTEQGDSAMYLCASSSRVAAGGTDTQYFGPGTRLTVL.

The chain carries TRBV5-1 and TRBJ1-1; D is possibly TRBD1 (6 bases). The CDR3 has 14 residues. V lost 2 bases and J 0 bases, leaving 8 bases between the germline ends. Per the germline V gene, CDR1 is SGHRS and CDR2 is YFSETQ. The CDR3 DNA sequence: TGCGCCAGCAGCTTAGGACAGATGAACACTGAAGCTTTCTTT. Its translation: CASSLGQMNTEAFF.

A few counts support this clone. The CDR3 DNA is TGTGCCAGTAACCCGGACAGGGGAGGCGAAAAACTGTTTTTT. This sequence encodes CASNPDRGGEKLFF. V and J are TRBV19 and TRBJ1-4; 9 bases fit TRBD1. Germline loops: CDR1 LNHDA, CDR2 SQIVND (reference sequence). The length of the CDR3 is 14 residues. Trimming took 7 bases from V and 8 from J; bases not matched to a gene: 8.